Here is one T cell receptor (beta chain) with its context. The analysis combined second doses at about 4 or about 12 weeks. The data belong to a study of T cell responses to AZD1222 COVID-19 vaccine. Profiling relied on immunoSEQ multiplex PCR, and the TCRdb table lists in-frame clones only, not all of them. This sample yields roughly 120,000 clones, of which about 86% are seen a single time; approximately 18% belongs to the top ten. The V gene end was trimmed by 6 bases and the J gene end by 3 bases; junction bases not matched to a gene: 5. The CDR3 is made up of 14 amino acids. In germline, CDR1 is MNHNY, CDR2 SVGAGI (reference sequence).

The sample in question was peripheral blood, obtained 28 days after the second AZD1222 dose. V and J are TRBV6-6 and TRBJ2-7; 10 bases fit TRBD2. This receptor was taken from an adult who received the AZD1222 COVID-19 vaccine. CDR3 in amino acids: CASSRGTSDYEQYF. In nucleotides, the CDR3 is TGTGCCAGCAGCCGCGGGACTAGCGACTACGAGCAGTACTTC.